The T cell receptor beta chain under discussion was sequenced for a study of OX40 agonist ivuxolimab in advanced cancers. Whole-study context: A diagnosis of hepatocellular carcinoma, melanoma, renal cell or head and neck cancer was present in dose-escalation patients. General study points: In CD8+ T cells, expanded clones were on average more numerous than in CD4+. No antigen was identified for the clonally expanded peripheral T cells. At 0.1 to 3.0 mg/kg, clonal expansion of CD4+ and CD8+ blood T cells had occurred by week 6.

Germline V CDR1 and CDR2: MGHRA, YSYEKL. This CDR3 comprises 18 residues. V dropped 2 bases and J dropped 5; count of bases not matched to a gene: 15. In regard to this clone: The target antigen is unknown.

TCRdb keeps only in-frame clones here, not all; method: immunoSEQ multiplex PCR. Of approximately 160,000 clones listed, 85% to 95% were seen once; the top ten hold about 0.3%. Sequences were derived from CD4+ or CD8+ T cells sorted from blood, sampled in a trial of the OX40 agonist ivuxolimab. This sequence originates from an adult with an advanced solid tumor such as melanoma, head and neck, liver or kidney cancer. The chain couples TRBV4-1 to TRBJ2-5; 9 bases line up with TRBD2. The CDR3 reads CASSQSLGTSSKRETQYF. The CDR3 coding sequence is TGCGCCAGCAGCCAATCACTCGGGACTAGCTCAAAAAGGGAGACCCAGTACTTC.